The 10 T cell receptor beta chains below come from one sample, sequenced in a study of blood T cells in healthy people across ages. A second 7 to 11 cycle PCR used barcoded and J-beta primers. A single record per CDR3 protein comes from TCRdb applying MiXCR to the 5' RACE reads. The profile shows roughly 2 million distinct CDR3 sequences, about 49% of them singletons. Sequencing input: blood. The receptors originated from a woman aged 40-49 years in good health.

This clonotype was observed a handful of times. The V call is TRBV20-1, the J call TRBJ2-5, with 11 bases lining up with TRBD2. The CDR3 has 17 residues. Germline trimming cut 5 bases from V and 4 bases from J; bases unmatched to any gene: 15. Germline V CDR1 and CDR2: DFQATT, SNEGSKA (reference sequence). DNA of the CDR3: TGCAGTGCTGGCCTTACATTTAGCGGGGGGGCAGGAGAGACCCAGTACTTC. This encodes CSAGLTFSGGAGETQYF.

The chain employs TRBV20-1 and TRBJ2-3; TRBD2 agrees at 7 bases. The trim removed 4 bases at V and 5 bases at J, leaving 15 bases unmatched. This CDR3 has 16 amino acids. CDR1 is DFQATT and CDR2 is SNEGSKA in the germline V gene (reference sequence). The CDR3, as DNA: TGCAGTGCTATAGCCGGGGCTAGCGGTCGTGGAGATACGCAGTATTTT. Translating gives CSAIAGASGRGDTQYF.

V is TRBV7-8 and J is TRBJ2-4, with TRBD1 identical over 7 bases. The J call is uncertain, as TRBJ2-7 better fits the DNA end. CDR3 length: 13 amino acids. CDR1 is SGHVS, CDR2 FQNEAQ, per germline. This CDR3 reads CASSIPGQSEQYF. The CDR3 bases are TGTGCCAGCAGCATCCCGGGACAGTCCGAGCAGTACTTC.

This clonotype was picked up a small number of times. In DNA form, the CDR3 reads TGTGCCAGCAGCCGGGGACAGACCTACACTGAAGCTTTCTTT. Its protein product is CASSRGQTYTEAFF. This chain connects TRBV7-2 to TRBJ1-1; 7 bases align to TRBD1. The CDR3 has 14 residues. Germline CDR1 reads SGHTA; CDR2 reads FQGNSA. J gave up 3 bases and V 5 bases, and 6 bases lay outside the gene matches.

The rearrangement uses TRBV14 and TRBJ1-2, with TRBD1 matching 12 bases. The CDR3 totals 17 residues. The germline CDR1 and CDR2 sequences are SGHDN and FVKESK. V trimming: 4 bases; J trimming: 8 bases; junction bases outside the gene matches: 14. The CDR3 region has the DNA TGTGCCAGCAGCCCCAGATACCGGGGACAGGGGGCGCGCGGCTACACCTTC. It translates to CASSPRYRGQGARGYTF.

This clonotype was recorded only once. The chain has TRBV28 and TRBJ2-1; TRBD1 matches at 7 bases. With 6 bases clipped from V and 14 bases from J, the junction kept 10 bases outside the gene matches. Germline lookup yields CDR1 MDHEN and CDR2 SYDVKM. The CDR3 loop spans 12 amino acids. The CDR3 sequence is CASSPPSGGKFF. The CDR3 region has the DNA TGTGCCAGCAGCCCCCCGTCAGGGGGTAAGTTCTTC.

This clonotype was counted a few times. The J gene is TRBJ2-5, the V gene TRBV29-1; TRBD1 or TRBD2 may be the D gene (5 bases each). Trimming removed 7 bases from V and 5 bases from J, with 11 bases in between. Germline-derived CDR1 and CDR2 are SQVTM and ANQGSEA. CDR3 length equals 11 residues. The CDR3 DNA reads TGCAGCGGCCGGGACCCGGAGACCCAGTACTTC. Translation: CSGRDPETQYF.

The chain is built from TRBV6-6 and TRBJ2-1; D may correspond to TRBD1 or TRBD2 (6 bases each). There are 17 residues in the CDR3. Germline V gene lookup returns CDR1 MNHNY and CDR2 SVGAGI (reference sequence). V was cut by 0 bases and J by 4 bases, with 16 bases left in between. The CDR3 region is CASSYSSGGGYYNEQFF. For the CDR3, the DNA is TGTGCCAGCAGTTACTCTTCCGGGGGCGGATATTACAATGAGCAGTTCTTC.

This rearrangement joins TRBV7-2 to TRBJ2-1; 8 bases agree with TRBD2. J gave up 7 bases and V 10 bases, and 9 bases lay outside the gene matches. This CDR3 has 13 amino acids. In germline, CDR1 is SGHTA, CDR2 FQGNSA. The CDR3 is CAIPGREGNEQFF. The CDR3 DNA follows: TGTGCCATCCCCGGGAGGGAAGGAAATGAGCAGTTCTTC.

In regard to this clonotype: The junction shows a germline mismatch at one end, possibly a read error. V gene TRBV2 combines with J gene TRBJ1-1; possible D gene TRBD1, 5 bases. This CDR3 region has 14 residues. Germline values: CDR1 SNHLY, CDR2 FYNNEI. CDR3 coding DNA: TGTGCCAGCACCGAACGGGGGACGAACACCGAAGCTTTCTTT. It is translated as CASTERGTNTEAFF.